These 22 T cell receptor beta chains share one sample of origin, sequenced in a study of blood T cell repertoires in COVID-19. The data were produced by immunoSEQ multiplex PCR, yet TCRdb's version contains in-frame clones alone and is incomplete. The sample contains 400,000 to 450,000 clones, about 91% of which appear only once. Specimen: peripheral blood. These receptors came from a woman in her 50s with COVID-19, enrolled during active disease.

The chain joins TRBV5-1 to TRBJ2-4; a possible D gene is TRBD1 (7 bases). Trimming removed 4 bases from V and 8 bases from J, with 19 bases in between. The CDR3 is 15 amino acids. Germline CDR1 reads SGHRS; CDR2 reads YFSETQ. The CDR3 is CASSTTSGGWDIQYF. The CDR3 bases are TGCGCCAGCAGCACCACCTCAGGGGGGTGGGACATTCAGTACTTC. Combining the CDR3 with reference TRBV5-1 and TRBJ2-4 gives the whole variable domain KAGVTQTPRYLIKTRGQQVTLSCSPISGHRSVSWYQQTPGQGLQFLFEYFSETQRNKGNFPGRFSGRQFSNSRSEMNVSTLELGDSALYLCASSTTSGGWDIQYFGAGTRLSVL.

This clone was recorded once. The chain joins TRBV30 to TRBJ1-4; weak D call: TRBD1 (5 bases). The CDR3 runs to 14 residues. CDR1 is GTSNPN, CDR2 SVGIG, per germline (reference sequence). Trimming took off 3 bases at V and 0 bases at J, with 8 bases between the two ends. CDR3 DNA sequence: TGTGCCTGGAGAGGAGGGGCAACTAATGAAAAACTGTTTTTT. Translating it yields CAWRGGATNEKLFF.

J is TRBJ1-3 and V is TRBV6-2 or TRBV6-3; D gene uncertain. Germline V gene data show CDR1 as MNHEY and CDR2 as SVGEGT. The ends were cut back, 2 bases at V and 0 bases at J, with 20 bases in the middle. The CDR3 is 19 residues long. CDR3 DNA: TGTGCCAGCAGTTACATGGAGCAAGTAGTGATATTCTCTGGAAACACCATATATTTT. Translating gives CASSYMEQVVIFSGNTIYF.

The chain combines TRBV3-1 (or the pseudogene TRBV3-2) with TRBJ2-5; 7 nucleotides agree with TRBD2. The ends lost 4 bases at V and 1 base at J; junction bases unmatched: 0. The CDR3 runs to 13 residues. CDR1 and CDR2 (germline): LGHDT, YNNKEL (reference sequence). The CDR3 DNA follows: TGTGCCAGCAGCCGGACTAGCCAAGAGACCCAGTACTTC. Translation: CASSRTSQETQYF.

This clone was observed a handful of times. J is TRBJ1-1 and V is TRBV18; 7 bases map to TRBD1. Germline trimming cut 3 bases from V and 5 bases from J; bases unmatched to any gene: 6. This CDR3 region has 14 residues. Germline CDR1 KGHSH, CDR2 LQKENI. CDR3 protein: CASSPRQGETEAFF. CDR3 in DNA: TGTGCCAGCTCACCGAGGCAGGGGGAGACTGAAGCTTTCTTT.

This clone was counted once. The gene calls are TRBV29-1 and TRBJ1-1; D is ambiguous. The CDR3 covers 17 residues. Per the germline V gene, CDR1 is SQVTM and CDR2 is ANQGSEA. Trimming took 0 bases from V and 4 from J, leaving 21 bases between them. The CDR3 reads CSVEDVGRMGLGTEAFF. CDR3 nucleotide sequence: TGCAGCGTTGAAGATGTCGGCAGGATGGGCCTGGGCACTGAAGCTTTCTTT. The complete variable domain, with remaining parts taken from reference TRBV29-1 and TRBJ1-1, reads SAVISQKPSRDICQRGTSLTIQCQVDSQVTMMFWYRQQPGQSLTLIATANQGSEATYESGFVIDKFPISRPNLTFSTLTVSNMSPEDSSIYLCSVEDVGRMGLGTEAFFGQGTRLTVV.

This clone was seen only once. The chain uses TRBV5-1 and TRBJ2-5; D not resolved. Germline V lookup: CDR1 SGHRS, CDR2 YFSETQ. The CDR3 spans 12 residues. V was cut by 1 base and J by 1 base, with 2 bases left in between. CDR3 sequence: CASSLLQETQYF. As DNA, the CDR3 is TGCGCCAGCAGCTTGCTCCAAGAGACCCAGTACTTC.

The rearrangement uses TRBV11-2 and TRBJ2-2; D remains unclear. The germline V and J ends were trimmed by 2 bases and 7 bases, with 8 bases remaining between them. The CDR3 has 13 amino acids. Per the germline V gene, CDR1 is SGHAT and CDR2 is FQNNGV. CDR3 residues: CASSLRRGGELFF. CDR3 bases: TGTGCCAGCAGCTTAAGAAGAGGCGGGGAGCTGTTTTTT.

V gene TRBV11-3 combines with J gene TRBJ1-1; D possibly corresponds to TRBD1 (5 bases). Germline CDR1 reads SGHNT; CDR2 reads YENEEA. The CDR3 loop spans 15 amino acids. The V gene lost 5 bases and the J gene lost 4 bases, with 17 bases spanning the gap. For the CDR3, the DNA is TGTGCCAGCAGCGGACCTACTCAGGGAGGCACTGAAGCTTTCTTT. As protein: CASSGPTQGGTEAFF.

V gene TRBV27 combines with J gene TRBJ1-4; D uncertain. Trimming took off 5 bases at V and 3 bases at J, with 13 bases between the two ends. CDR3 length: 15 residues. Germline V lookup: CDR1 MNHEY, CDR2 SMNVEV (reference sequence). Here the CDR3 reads CASSPIAGANEKLFF. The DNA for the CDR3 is TGTGCCAGCAGTCCGATAGCCGGAGCTAATGAAAAACTGTTTTTT.

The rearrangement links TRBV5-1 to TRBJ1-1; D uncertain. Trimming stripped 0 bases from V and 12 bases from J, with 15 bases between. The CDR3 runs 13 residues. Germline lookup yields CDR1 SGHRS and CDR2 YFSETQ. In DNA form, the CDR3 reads TGCGCCAGCAGCTTGGTAACAGCCCAAACCCCTTTCTTT. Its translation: CASSLVTAQTPFF.

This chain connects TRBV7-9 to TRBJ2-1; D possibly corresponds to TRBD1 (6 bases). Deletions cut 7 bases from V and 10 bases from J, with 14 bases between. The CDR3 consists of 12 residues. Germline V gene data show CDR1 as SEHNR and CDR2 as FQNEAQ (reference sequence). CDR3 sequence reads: CASTPTGREQFF. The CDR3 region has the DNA TGTGCCAGCACCCCAACAGGGCGGGAGCAGTTCTTC.

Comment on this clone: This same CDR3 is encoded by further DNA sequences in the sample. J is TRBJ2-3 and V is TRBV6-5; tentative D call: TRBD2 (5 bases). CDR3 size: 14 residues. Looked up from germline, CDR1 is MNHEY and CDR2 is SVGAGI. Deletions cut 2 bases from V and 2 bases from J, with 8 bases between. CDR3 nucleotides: TGTGCCAGCAGTTACGAGGGTTACACAGATACGCAGTATTTT. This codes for CASSYEGYTDTQYF.

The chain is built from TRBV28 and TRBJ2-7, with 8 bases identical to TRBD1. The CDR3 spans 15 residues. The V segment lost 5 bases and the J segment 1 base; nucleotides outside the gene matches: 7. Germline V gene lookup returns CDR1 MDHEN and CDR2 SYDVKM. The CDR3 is CASSPDRGASYEQYF. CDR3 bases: TGTGCCAGCAGTCCAGACAGGGGTGCTTCCTACGAGCAGTACTTC.

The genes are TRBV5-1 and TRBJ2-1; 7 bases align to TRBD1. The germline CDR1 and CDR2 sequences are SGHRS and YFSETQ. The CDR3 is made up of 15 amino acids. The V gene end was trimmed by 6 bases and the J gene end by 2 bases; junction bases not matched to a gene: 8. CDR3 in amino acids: CASTLDRSPYNEQFF. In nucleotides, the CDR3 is TGCGCCAGCACCCTGGACAGGAGTCCCTACAATGAGCAGTTCTTC. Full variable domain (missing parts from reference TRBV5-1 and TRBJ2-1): KAGVTQTPRYLIKTRGQQVTLSCSPISGHRSVSWYQQTPGQGLQFLFEYFSETQRNKGNFPGRFSGRQFSNSRSEMNVSTLELGDSALYLCASTLDRSPYNEQFFGPGTRLTVL.

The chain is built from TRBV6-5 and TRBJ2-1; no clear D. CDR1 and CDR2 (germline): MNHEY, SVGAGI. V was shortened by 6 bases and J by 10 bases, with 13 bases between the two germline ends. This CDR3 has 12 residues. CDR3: CASSLGLEEQFF. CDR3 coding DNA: TGTGCCAGCAGCCTTGGTCTAGAGGAGCAGTTCTTC.

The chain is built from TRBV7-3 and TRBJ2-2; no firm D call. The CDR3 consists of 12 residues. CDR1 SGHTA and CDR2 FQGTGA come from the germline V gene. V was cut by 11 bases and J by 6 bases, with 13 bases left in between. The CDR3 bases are TGTGCCCCCAGGTTTGGCTCCGGGGAGCTGTTTTTT. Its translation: CAPRFGSGELFF. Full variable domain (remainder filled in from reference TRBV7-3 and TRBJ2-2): GAGVSQTPSNKVTEKGKYVELRCDPISGHTALYWYRQSLGQGPEFLIYFQGTGAADDSGLPNDRFFAVRPEGSVSTLKIQRTERGDSAVYLCAPRFGSGELFFGEGSRLTVL.

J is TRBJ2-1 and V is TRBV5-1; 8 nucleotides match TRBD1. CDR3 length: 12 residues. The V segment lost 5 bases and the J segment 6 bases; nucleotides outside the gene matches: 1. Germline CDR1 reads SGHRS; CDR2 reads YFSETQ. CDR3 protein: CASRQGGNEQFF. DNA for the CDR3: TGCGCCAGCAGACAGGGGGGCAATGAGCAGTTCTTC.

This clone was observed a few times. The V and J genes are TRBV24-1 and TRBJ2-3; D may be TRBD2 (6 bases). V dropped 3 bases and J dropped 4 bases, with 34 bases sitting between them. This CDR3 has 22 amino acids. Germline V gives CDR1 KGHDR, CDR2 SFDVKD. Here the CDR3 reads CATSDPSGTGTHGGIDPDTQYF. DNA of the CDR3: TGTGCCACCAGTGATCCATCCGGTACAGGAACCCATGGGGGGATAGACCCAGATACGCAGTATTTT.

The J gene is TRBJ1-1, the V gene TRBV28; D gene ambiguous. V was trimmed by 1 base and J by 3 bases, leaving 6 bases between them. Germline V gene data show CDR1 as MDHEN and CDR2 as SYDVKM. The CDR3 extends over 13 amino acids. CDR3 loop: CASSLSYYTEAFF. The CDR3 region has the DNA TGTGCCAGCAGTTTATCTTACTACACTGAAGCTTTCTTT.

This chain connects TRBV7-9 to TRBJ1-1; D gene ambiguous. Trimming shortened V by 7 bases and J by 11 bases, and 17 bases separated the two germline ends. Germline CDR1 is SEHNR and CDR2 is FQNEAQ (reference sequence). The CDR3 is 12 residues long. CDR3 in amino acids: CASTPLPGGAFF. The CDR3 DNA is TGTGCCAGCACCCCTCTACCCGGCGGCGCTTTCTTT.

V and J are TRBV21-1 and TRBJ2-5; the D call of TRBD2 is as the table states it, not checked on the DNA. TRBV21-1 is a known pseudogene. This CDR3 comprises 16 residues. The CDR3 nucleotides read TGTGCCAGCAGCACCGGACCCGGGGGGCGCCAAGAGACCCAGTACTTC. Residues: CASSTGPGGRQETQYF.